These 24 T cell receptor beta chains originate from one sample sequenced in a study of pediatric ulcerative colitis. Assay used: immunoSEQ multiplex PCR; TCRdb lists only in-frame clones, some missing. The table lists tens of thousands of clones, 86% of them singletons. Sequencing input: blood. The receptors were gathered from a boy between 10 and 17 years old with severe ulcerative colitis.

DNA of the CDR3: TGTGCCAGCAGTGACGGGGAGCAGTACTTC. It yields the protein CASSDGEQYF. The chain combines TRBV25-1 with TRBJ2-7; D unclear. Germline CDR1 reads MGHDK; CDR2 reads SYGVNS. The CDR3 runs 10 residues. V gave up 3 bases and J gave up 7 bases, with 4 bases separating them.

CDR3 loop: CASSQSVEAGVQETQYF. The CDR3 DNA reads as TGCGCCAGCAGCCAATCGGTCGAGGCAGGGGTACAAGAGACCCAGTACTTC. V gene TRBV4-1 combines with J gene TRBJ2-5; D possibly corresponds to TRBD1 (6 bases). This CDR3 has 17 residues. V shed 2 bases and J shed 2 bases, with 18 bases lying between them. CDR1 is MGHRA and CDR2 is YSYEKL in the germline V gene.

In this sample, this clone turned up a few times. The rearrangement uses TRBV27 and TRBJ1-1; no clear D gene. The CDR3 totals 15 residues. V was cut by 7 bases and J by 1 base, with 16 bases left in between. Germline assignment: CDR1 MNHEY and CDR2 SMNVEV (reference sequence). Written as DNA, the CDR3 is TGTGCCAGCATGCGCCCCAGCGGGAGGAACACTGAAGCTTTCTTT. Its protein product is CASMRPSGRNTEAFF.

CDR3 residues: CASSYGGSAEAFF. Written as DNA, the CDR3 is TGTGCCAGCAGTTACGGGGGCAGCGCTGAAGCTTTCTTT. This chain uses TRBV6-6 with TRBJ1-1; the D gene is possibly TRBD1 (6 bases). Germline-derived CDR1 and CDR2 are MNHNY and SVGAGI (reference sequence). The V and J ends lost 2 bases and 6 bases respectively, with 10 bases between them. The CDR3 consists of 13 residues.

In this sample, this clone turned up once. The chain combines TRBV27 with TRBJ2-1, with D possibly TRBD2 on 6 matching bases. Germline CDR1 MNHEY, CDR2 SMNVEV (reference sequence). The CDR3 totals 16 residues. Trimming shortened V by 5 bases and J by 0 bases, and 14 bases separated the two germline ends. The chain's CDR3 is CASSPTWDSSYNEQFF. The CDR3 coding sequence is TGTGCCAGCAGTCCGACCTGGGACTCCTCCTACAATGAGCAGTTCTTC.

V usage is TRBV5-4 and J usage is TRBJ1-2, with 7 bases lining up with TRBD1. The CDR3 extends over 14 amino acids. Germline lookup yields CDR1 SGHNT and CDR2 YYREEE (reference sequence). The J segment lost 6 bases and the V segment lost 0 bases, leaving 5 bases of the junction unmatched. The CDR3 protein is CASSLVSDRDGYTF. CDR3 DNA sequence: TGTGCCAGCAGCTTGGTAAGCGACAGGGATGGCTACACCTTC.

The chain employs TRBV4-1 and TRBJ1-2; no clear D gene. This CDR3 has 14 residues. Germline V CDR1 and CDR2: MGHRA, YSYEKL. Trimming pared 1 base from V and 4 bases from J, leaving 10 bases between. The CDR3 coding sequence is TGCGCCAGCAGCCAAGGTCGGAACAGCTATGGCTACACCTTC. Translated: CASSQGRNSYGYTF.

The rearrangement joins TRBV7-8 to TRBJ2-1; 12 bases map to TRBD2. V lost 5 bases, J lost 7 bases, and 12 bases stayed unmatched. The CDR3 covers 17 residues. Germline loops: CDR1 SGHVS, CDR2 FQNEAQ. CDR3 bases: TGTGCCAGCAGCGCTCCCCGACTAGCGGGAGCGGGTAATGAGCAGTTCTTC. It codes for CASSAPRLAGAGNEQFF.

This chain joins TRBV25-1 and TRBJ2-1, with 11 bases aligning to TRBD2. The germline gives CDR1 MGHDK, CDR2 SYGVNS. The CDR3 consists of 14 residues. Trimming cost V 5 bases and J 8 bases; bases outside gene matches: 5. CDR3 protein: CASSHTTSGDEQFF. For the CDR3, the DNA is TGTGCCAGCAGTCATACGACTAGCGGGGATGAGCAGTTCTTC. Combining the CDR3 with reference TRBV25-1 and TRBJ2-1 gives the whole variable domain EADIYQTPRYLVIGTGKKITLECSQTMGHDKMYWYQQDPGMELHLIHYSYGVNSTEKGDLSSESTVSRIRTEHFPLTLESARPSHTSQYLCASSHTTSGDEQFFGPGTRLTVL.

The chain is built from TRBV2 and TRBJ2-7, with D uncertain. In germline, CDR1 is SNHLY, CDR2 FYNNEI. V shed 5 bases and J shed 0 bases, with 8 bases lying between them. This CDR3 spans 13 amino acids. The CDR3 protein is CASSPASSYEQYF. CDR3 nucleotides: TGTGCCAGCAGTCCTGCCAGCTCCTACGAGCAGTACTTC.

V is TRBV5-1 and J is TRBJ2-7; 7 positions agree with TRBD1. Looked up from germline, CDR1 is SGHRS and CDR2 is YFSETQ. V lost 0 bases to trimming and J lost 4 bases; unmatched junction nucleotides: 4. This CDR3 is built from 14 residues. CDR3 protein: CASSLAGTAYEQYF. The CDR3 coding sequence is TGCGCCAGCAGCTTGGCTGGGACAGCTTACGAGCAGTACTTC.

This clone has only one observation. The gene calls are TRBV5-6 and TRBJ2-2, with a possible D match to TRBD2 (6 bases). The CDR3 is 14 residues long. V was shortened by 0 bases and J by 8 bases, with 11 bases between the two germline ends. Germline V gene data show CDR1 as SGHDT and CDR2 as YYEEEE. The DNA for the CDR3 is TGTGCCAGCAGCTTGGGACTAGTGGGAGGGGAGCTGTTTTTT. Amino acids: CASSLGLVGGELFF.

This clone was found once. V and J are TRBV19 and TRBJ2-3, with 14 bases identical to TRBD2. CDR3 size: 19 residues. The V gene's germline CDR1 is LNHDA and CDR2 SQIVND (reference sequence). The V and J ends lost 4 bases and 0 bases, in that order; junction bases with no gene match: 9. The CDR3 nucleotides are TGTGCCAGTAGTAAGGGACTAGCGGGAGCCCCCGTGAGCACAGATACGCAGTATTTT. Translating it yields CASSKGLAGAPVSTDTQYF.

This sequence joins TRBV11-3 and TRBJ1-2, with 8 bases fitting TRBD1. The CDR3 sequence is 14 residues long. Germline V gene data show CDR1 as SGHNT and CDR2 as YENEEA. V shed 6 bases and J 3 bases; nucleotides not matched to a gene: 6. The CDR3 DNA sequence: TGTGCCAGCAGTTCGGACAGGGCTGACTATGGCTACACCTTC. It translates to CASSSDRADYGYTF.

This chain links TRBV19 with TRBJ1-1; possibly TRBD1 for D (5 bases). The CDR3 covers 13 residues. Germline lookup yields CDR1 LNHDA and CDR2 SQIVND (reference sequence). V lost 4 bases, J lost 2 bases, and 8 bases lay in between. Here the CDR3 DNA reads TGTGCCAGTAGTAACACAGGAAACACTGAAGCTTTCTTT. Its protein is CASSNTGNTEAFF.

The chain is built from TRBV5-4 and TRBJ2-1, with a possible D match to TRBD1 (6 bases). This CDR3 is built from 15 residues. V lost 0 bases to trimming and J lost 0 bases, with 7 bases between them. Germline CDR1 SGHNT, CDR2 YYREEE (reference sequence). The CDR3 DNA reads TGTGCCAGCAGCTTGGGGACAGACTCCTACAATGAGCAGTTCTTC. Its translation: CASSLGTDSYNEQFF.

The rearrangement links TRBV29-1 to TRBJ1-5, with TRBD1 matching 8 bases. Germline V lookup: CDR1 SQVTM, CDR2 ANQGSEA. V dropped 6 bases and J dropped 1; count of bases not matched to a gene: 5. This CDR3 region has 14 residues. The CDR3 here is CSVLTGASNQPQHF. Written as DNA, the CDR3 is TGCAGCGTCTTGACAGGGGCAAGCAATCAGCCCCAGCATTTT.

This chain uses TRBV30 with TRBJ1-5; no firm D call. V lost 1 base and J lost 0, with 4 bases in between. Germline assignment: CDR1 GTSNPN and CDR2 SVGIG (reference sequence). CDR3 length: 13 amino acids. The CDR3 protein is CAWSGGSNQPQHF. The CDR3 bases are TGTGCCTGGAGTGGGGGTAGCAATCAGCCCCAGCATTTT.

The chain uses TRBV7-9 and TRBJ2-2, with no clear D. Trimming cost V 4 bases and J 9 bases, with 9 bases left between them. The CDR3 contains 12 residues. Germline values: CDR1 SEHNR, CDR2 FQNEAQ (reference sequence). CDR3 DNA sequence: TGTGCCAGCAGCTCAGGTTCCAGGGAGCTGTTTTTT. This sequence encodes CASSSGSRELFF.

This chain links TRBV29-1 with TRBJ2-2; 7 bases are shared with TRBD1. The germline V gene has CDR1 SQVTM and CDR2 ANQGSEA. The V segment lost 6 bases and the J segment 2 bases; nucleotides outside the gene matches: 6. This CDR3 comprises 14 residues. The CDR3 reads CSVAGTDNTGELFF. Here the CDR3 DNA reads TGCAGCGTAGCCGGGACAGATAACACCGGGGAGCTGTTTTTT.

This clone has only one observation. The V gene is TRBV29-1, the J gene TRBJ2-7; 12 bases align to TRBD2. Germline trimming cut 4 bases from V and 4 bases from J; bases unmatched to any gene: 8. Germline V gene data show CDR1 as SQVTM and CDR2 as ANQGSEA. This CDR3 contains 15 residues. CDR3: CSVAELAGGTYEQYF. CDR3 coding DNA: TGCAGCGTTGCCGAACTAGCGGGGGGTACTTACGAGCAGTACTTC.

The chain recombines TRBV2 with TRBJ2-7; the match to TRBD2 covers 12 bases. CDR1 is SNHLY, CDR2 FYNNEI, per germline. The CDR3 extends over 15 amino acids. Trimming at V came to 8 bases and at J to 2 bases, leaving 7 bases not matched to a gene. CDR3 amino acids: CASGLGLAGTYEQYF. Here the CDR3 DNA reads TGTGCCAGCGGATTAGGACTAGCGGGGACCTACGAGCAGTACTTC.

The chain combines TRBV11-3 with TRBJ2-1, with D possibly matching TRBD2 (6 bases). The V gene lost 4 bases and the J gene lost 1 base, with 14 bases spanning the gap. The CDR3 length is 16 residues. CDR1 is SGHNT and CDR2 is YENEEA in the germline V gene. DNA of the CDR3: TGTGCCAGCAGCTACCTTGGAGGGAGGTCCTACAATGAGCAGTTCTTC. It translates to CASSYLGGRSYNEQFF.

The V call is TRBV5-1, the J call TRBJ2-5, with 7 bases matching TRBD1. CDR1 is SGHRS, CDR2 YFSETQ, per germline. The CDR3 is 14 amino acids. Trimming removed 4 bases from V and 5 bases from J; junction bases left unmatched: 8. In DNA form, the CDR3 reads TGCGCCAGCAGCCTTACAGGGGCCGGGGAGACCCAGTACTTC. Translating it yields CASSLTGAGETQYF.